Listed here are 9 T cell receptor beta chains from one sample, sequenced in a study of Graves' ophthalmopathy and Graves' hyperthyroidism. Researchers took RNA transcripts and amplified TCR beta CDR3 regions from them. The authors performed first-round RT-PCR with HTBI primers and then a second-round multiplex PCR. TCRdb used MiXCR to reprocess the multiplex PCR reads, holding one entry per CDR3 protein. This repertoire shows under 350,000 distinct CDR3 sequences, about a sixth found once; its top ten account for around 12%. Sequencing was carried out using peripheral blood. The receptors come from an adult man with Graves' ophthalmopathy.

This clonotype was counted many times. The rearrangement joins TRBV12-3 or TRBV12-4 to TRBJ1-1; 7 bases line up with TRBD1. Germline trimming cut 5 bases from V and 1 base from J; bases unmatched to any gene: 4. The CDR3 consists of 14 residues. The CDR3 region is CASSTGAGNTEAFF. The DNA of the CDR3 is TGTGCCAGCAGTACAGGGGCCGGGAACACTGAAGCTTTCTTT.

The chain employs TRBV15 and TRBJ2-7, with D perhaps matching TRBD2 (6 bases). Germline V CDR1 and CDR2: LNHNV, YYDKDF (reference sequence). The CDR3 extends over 15 amino acids. Between the trimmed V and J ends, which lost 0 bases and 3 bases, there was a span of 12 bases. As DNA, the CDR3 is TGTGCCACCAGCAGAGATATGATGGGACTCTACGAGCAGTACTTC. Amino acid sequence: CATSRDMMGLYEQYF.

This clonotype appeared many times. This CDR3 reads CASRLTTEAFF. In DNA, the CDR3 is TGTGCCAGCAGACTGACAACTGAAGCTTTCTTT. The V gene is TRBV12-3 or TRBV12-4, the J gene TRBJ1-1; no clear D. Trimming took 6 bases from V and 5 from J, leaving 7 bases between them. The CDR3 extends over 11 amino acids.

The V gene is TRBV6-2 or TRBV6-3, the J gene TRBJ1-2; tentative D call: TRBD1 (6 bases). V gave up 2 bases and J gave up 3 bases, with 22 bases separating them. CDR3 length: 18 amino acids. CDR1 is MNHEY, CDR2 SVGEGT, per germline. The CDR3 DNA sequence: TGTGCCAGCAGTTACCCCGGGGGCCCCATCGAAGCTTACTATGGCTACACCTTC. It translates to CASSYPGGPIEAYYGYTF.

CDR3 bases: TGTGCCAGCAGCGTAGGACAGTCGAACACTGAAGCTTTCTTT. Its protein is CASSVGQSNTEAFF. The V call is TRBV9, the J call TRBJ1-1; possibly TRBD1 for D (5 bases). CDR1 is SGDLS, CDR2 YYNGEE, per germline. V was trimmed by 0 bases and J by 1 base, leaving 7 bases between them. This CDR3 is 14 amino acids long.

The rearrangement joins TRBV6-2 or TRBV6-3 to TRBJ2-7; unclear D gene. V lost 8 bases and J lost 6, with 11 bases in between. The germline gives CDR1 MNHEY, CDR2 SVGEGT. CDR3 length equals 11 residues. CDR3 residues: CASRRRSEQYF. CDR3 sequence (DNA): TGTGCCAGCCGACGCCGTTCCGAGCAGTACTTC.

This clonotype was seen repeatedly, ten times or more. This sequence joins TRBV18 and TRBJ2-5; 8 nucleotides agree with TRBD1. The CDR3 loop spans 13 amino acids. Germline values: CDR1 KGHSH, CDR2 LQKENI. J lost 4 bases, V lost 6 bases, and 4 bases had no gene match. The CDR3 DNA reads as TGTGCCAGCTCTGATACAGGGGGAGAGACCCAGTACTTC. Amino acid sequence: CASSDTGGETQYF.

This clonotype was seen at least ten times. CDR3 sequence (DNA): TGTGCCAGCAGCATAATCTCCACTGAAGCTTTCTTT. It translates to CASSIISTEAFF. The rearrangement joins TRBV7-8 to TRBJ1-1; D gene uncertain. Trimming removed 5 bases from V and 4 bases from J, with 8 bases in between. Germline V gives CDR1 SGHVS, CDR2 FQNEAQ. This CDR3 has 12 amino acids.

Ten or more counts support this clonotype. For the CDR3, the DNA is TGTGCCAGCAGCTTAGCAGGGCCCTATGGCTACACCTTC. Encoded protein: CASSLAGPYGYTF. The chain uses TRBV7-8 and TRBJ1-2; D is ambiguous. Trimming left V 0 bases short and J 4 bases short, with 6 bases between. This CDR3 comprises 13 residues. Germline V gene lookup returns CDR1 SGHVS and CDR2 FQNEAQ. Full variable domain (missing parts from reference TRBV7-8 and TRBJ1-2): GAGVSQSPRYKVAKRGQDVALRCDPISGHVSLFWYQQALGQGPEFLTYFQNEAQLDKSGLPSDRFFAERPEGSVSTLKIQRTQQEDSAVYLCASSLAGPYGYTFGSGTRLTVV.